This T cell receptor (beta chain) was identified in a study of regulatory dendritic cells for organ transplantation. General observations from the study: Naive CD4+ and CD8+ repertoires were highly diverse; memory CD8+ was most oligoclonal. Regulatory dendritic cells appeared to expand memory CD8+ clones less than mature ones. Alloreactive memory CD8+ T cell pools varied considerably between individuals.

Naive CD45RA+ and memory CD45RO+ CD4+ or CD8+ T cells were FACS-sorted. This table comes from immunoSEQ multiplex PCR, and its TCRdb copy is limited to in-frame clones, with some not included. The sample has tens of thousands of clones; just over 90% are singletons. The CDR3 totals 12 residues. Trimming removed 5 bases at V and 0 bases at J, with 4 bases between. CDR1 and CDR2 from the germline V gene are MNHEY and SMNVEV (reference sequence). Concerning this clone itself: What it binds is not known.

Input material: naive CD8+ T cells from blood. Noted subset: CD45RA+ naive T cells. The gene calls are TRBV27 and TRBJ2-5; D unclear. This TCR was sampled from a human donor in good health. CDR3 coding DNA: TGTGCCAGCAGTGCCAACCAAGAGACCCAGTACTTC. Protein product: CASSANQETQYF.